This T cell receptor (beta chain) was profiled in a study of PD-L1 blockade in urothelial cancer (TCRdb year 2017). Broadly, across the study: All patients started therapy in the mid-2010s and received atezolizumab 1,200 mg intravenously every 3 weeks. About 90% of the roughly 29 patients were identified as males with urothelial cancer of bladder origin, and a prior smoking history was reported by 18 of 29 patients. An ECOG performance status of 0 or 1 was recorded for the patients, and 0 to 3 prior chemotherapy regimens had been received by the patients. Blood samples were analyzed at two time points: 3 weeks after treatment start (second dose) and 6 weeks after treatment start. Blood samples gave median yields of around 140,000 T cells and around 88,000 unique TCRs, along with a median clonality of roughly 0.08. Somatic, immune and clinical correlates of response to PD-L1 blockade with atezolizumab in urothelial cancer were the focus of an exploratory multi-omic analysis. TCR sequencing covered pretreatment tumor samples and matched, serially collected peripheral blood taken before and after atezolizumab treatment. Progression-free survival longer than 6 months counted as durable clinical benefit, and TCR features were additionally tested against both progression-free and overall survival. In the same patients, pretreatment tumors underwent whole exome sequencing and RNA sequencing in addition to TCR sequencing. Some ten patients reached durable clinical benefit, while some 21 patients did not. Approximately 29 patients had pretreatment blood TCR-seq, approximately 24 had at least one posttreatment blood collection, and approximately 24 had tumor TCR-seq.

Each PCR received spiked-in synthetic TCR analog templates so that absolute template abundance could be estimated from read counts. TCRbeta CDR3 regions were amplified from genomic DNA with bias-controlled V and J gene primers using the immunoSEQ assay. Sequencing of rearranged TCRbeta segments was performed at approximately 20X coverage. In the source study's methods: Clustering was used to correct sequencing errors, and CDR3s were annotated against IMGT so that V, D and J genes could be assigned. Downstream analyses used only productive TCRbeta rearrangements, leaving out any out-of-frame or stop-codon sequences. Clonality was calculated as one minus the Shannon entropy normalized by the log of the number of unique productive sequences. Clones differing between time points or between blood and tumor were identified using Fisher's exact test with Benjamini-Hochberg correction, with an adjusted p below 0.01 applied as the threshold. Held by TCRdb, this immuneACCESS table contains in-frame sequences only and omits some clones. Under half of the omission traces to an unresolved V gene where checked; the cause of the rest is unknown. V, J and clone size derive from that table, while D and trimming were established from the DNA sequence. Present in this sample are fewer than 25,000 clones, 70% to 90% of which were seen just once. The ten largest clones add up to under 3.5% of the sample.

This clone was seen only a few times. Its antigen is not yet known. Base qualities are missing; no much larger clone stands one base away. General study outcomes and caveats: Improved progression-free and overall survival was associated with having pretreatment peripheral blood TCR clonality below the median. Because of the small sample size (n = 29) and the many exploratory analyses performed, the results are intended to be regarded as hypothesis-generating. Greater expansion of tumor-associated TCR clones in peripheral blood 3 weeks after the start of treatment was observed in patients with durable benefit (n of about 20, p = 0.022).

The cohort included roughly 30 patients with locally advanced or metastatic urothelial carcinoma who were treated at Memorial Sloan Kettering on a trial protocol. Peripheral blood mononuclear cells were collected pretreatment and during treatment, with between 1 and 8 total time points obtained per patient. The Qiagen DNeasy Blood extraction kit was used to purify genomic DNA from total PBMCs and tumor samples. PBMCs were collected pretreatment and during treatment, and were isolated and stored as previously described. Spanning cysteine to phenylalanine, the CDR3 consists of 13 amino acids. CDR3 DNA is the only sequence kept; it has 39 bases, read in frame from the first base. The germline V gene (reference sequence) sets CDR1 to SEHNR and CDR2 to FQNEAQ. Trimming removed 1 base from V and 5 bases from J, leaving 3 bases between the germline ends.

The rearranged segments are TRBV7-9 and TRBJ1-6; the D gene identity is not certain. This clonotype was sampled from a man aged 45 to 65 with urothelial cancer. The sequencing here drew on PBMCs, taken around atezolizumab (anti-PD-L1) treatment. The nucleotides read TGTGCCAGCAGCTTAGACAATAATTCACCCCTCCACTTT. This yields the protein CASSLDNNSPLHF.